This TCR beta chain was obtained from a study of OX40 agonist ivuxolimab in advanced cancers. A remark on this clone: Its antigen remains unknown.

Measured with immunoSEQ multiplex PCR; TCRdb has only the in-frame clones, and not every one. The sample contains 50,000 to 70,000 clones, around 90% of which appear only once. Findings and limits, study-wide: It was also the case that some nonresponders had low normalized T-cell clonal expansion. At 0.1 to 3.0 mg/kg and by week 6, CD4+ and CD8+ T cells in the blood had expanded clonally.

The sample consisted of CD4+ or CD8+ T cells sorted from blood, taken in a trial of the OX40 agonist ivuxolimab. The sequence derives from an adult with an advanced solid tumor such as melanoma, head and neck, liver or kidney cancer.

As DNA, the CDR3 is TGTGCCAGTAGCTCATCTCTCGGGCGGTACACCGGGGAGCTGTTTTTT. It yields the protein CASSSSLGRYTGELFF. V and J are TRBV19 and TRBJ2-2; D call uncertain. The V gene lost 6 bases and the J gene lost 3 bases, with 17 bases spanning the gap. Germline V gene data show CDR1 as LNHDA and CDR2 as SQIVND (reference sequence). The CDR3 is 16 residues long. Looking up the rest from reference TRBV19 and TRBJ2-2 gives the full variable domain: DGGITQSPKYLFRKEGQNVTLSCEQNLNHDAMYWYRQDPGQGLRLIYYSQIVNDFQKGDIAEGYSVSREKKESFPLTVTSAQKNPTAFYLCASSSSLGRYTGELFFGEGSRLTVL.